These 10 T cell receptor beta chains were sequenced from one sample in a study of tumor-infiltrating lymphocytes in localized non-small cell lung cancer. TCRdb's copy holds only in-frame clones and misses some; the assay was immunoSEQ multiplex PCR. The sample lists roughly 8,400 clones, around 77% occurring once. The specimen was lung tumor tissue. The receptors originated from a human donor with non-small cell lung cancer.

The sample holds a few counts of this clone. The rearrangement links TRBV28 to TRBJ2-7, with unresolved D. The ends were cut back, 7 bases at V and 5 bases at J, with 12 bases in the middle. The CDR3 consists of 12 residues. Germline V gives CDR1 MDHEN, CDR2 SYDVKM. In DNA form, the CDR3 reads TGTGCCAGCATAGGTGGGTTCGACGAGCAGTACTTC. Encoded protein: CASIGGFDEQYF.

The count of this clone is one. The chain couples TRBV28 to TRBJ1-1; D gene uncertain. This CDR3 contains 12 residues. Trimming shortened V by 6 bases and J by 1 base, and 6 bases separated the two germline ends. Germline V gene lookup returns CDR1 MDHEN and CDR2 SYDVKM. The CDR3 bases are TGTGCCAGCAGCCCCACGAACACTGAAGCTTTCTTT. Protein: CASSPTNTEAFF.

The chain carries TRBV7-3 and TRBJ2-3; D remains ambiguous. The germline V and J ends were trimmed by 0 bases and 2 bases, with 3 bases remaining between them. This CDR3 comprises 13 residues. Germline V gene data show CDR1 as SGHTA and CDR2 as FQGTGA. The CDR3 spells CASSLTPTDTQYF. The CDR3 DNA reads as TGTGCCAGCAGCTTAACACCCACAGATACGCAGTATTTT.

This clone was seen just once. The chain combines TRBV19 with TRBJ2-7; 9 nucleotides match TRBD1. Germline V gives CDR1 LNHDA, CDR2 SQIVND (reference sequence). The CDR3 runs to 14 residues. Unmatched junction bases numbered 10, after V lost 7 bases and J lost 6 bases. CDR3 protein: CASTRTGTGSEQYF. The CDR3 nucleotides read TGTGCCAGTACCCGAACCGGGACAGGGAGCGAGCAGTACTTC.

In its sample, this clone ranks as medium-sized. The rearrangement joins TRBV18 to TRBJ1-3; no firm D call. Trimming stripped 8 bases from V and 2 bases from J, with 10 bases between. The germline V gene encodes CDR1 KGHSH and CDR2 LQKENI. This CDR3 spans 13 amino acids. The DNA of the CDR3 is TGTGCCAGCCGTACCGGGGCTGGAAACACCATATATTTT. As protein: CASRTGAGNTIYF.

The rearrangement links TRBV11-2 to TRBJ2-5; 8 bases are a match to TRBD2. Germline lookup yields CDR1 SGHAT and CDR2 FQNNGV. The CDR3 length is 17 residues. V was clipped by 1 base and J by 4 bases; unmatched bases: 11. As DNA, the CDR3 is TGTGCCAGCAGCTTAGGTAGTTCGGGAGGGCAAGGAGAGACCCAGTACTTC. Translated, it gives CASSLGSSGGQGETQYF.

The chain has TRBV7-3 and TRBJ2-7; 10 positions match TRBD2. Germline CDR1 is SGHTA and CDR2 is FQGTGA. Unmatched junction bases numbered 3, after V lost 5 bases and J lost 2 bases. The CDR3 is 14 amino acids. The CDR3 spells CASSEREGAYEQYF. CDR3 nucleotides: TGTGCCAGCAGCGAGCGGGAGGGGGCCTACGAGCAGTACTTC.

The chain is built from TRBV18 and TRBJ2-1; no clear D gene. Germline V gene data show CDR1 as KGHSH and CDR2 as LQKENI. The CDR3 loop spans 17 amino acids. V was trimmed by 4 bases and J by 6 bases, leaving 22 bases between them. The CDR3 sequence is CASSRTSATLDGNEQFF. CDR3 bases: TGTGCCAGCTCACGGACGTCGGCGACTCTGGACGGCAATGAGCAGTTCTTC.

This clone occurred once. The chain joins TRBV5-6 to TRBJ1-2, with D uncertain. From germline, CDR1 is SGHDT and CDR2 YYEEEE. The V gene lost 2 bases and the J gene lost 2 bases, with 7 bases spanning the gap. The CDR3 consists of 13 residues. Here the CDR3 DNA reads TGTGCCAGCAGCTTCTCGGAGAACTATGGCTACACCTTC. Amino acid sequence: CASSFSENYGYTF. The full variable domain, in which reference TRBV5-6 and TRBJ1-2 provide the parts outside the CDR3, is DAGVTQSPTHLIKTRGQQVTLRCSPKSGHDTVSWYQQALGQGPQFIFQYYEEEERQRGNFPDRFSGHQFPNYSSELNVNALLLGDSALYLCASSFSENYGYTFGSGTRLTVV.

This clone is judged large (0.1 to 1%). V and J are TRBV18 and TRBJ2-7; 9 positions agree with TRBD2. The V segment lost 5 bases and the J segment 1 base; nucleotides outside the gene matches: 12. CDR1 KGHSH and CDR2 LQKENI come from the germline V gene. The CDR3 spans 17 residues. The DNA for the CDR3 is TGTGCCAGCTCATCGGGACTAGCAGGAACCCAGTCCTACGAGCAGTACTTC. It yields the protein CASSSGLAGTQSYEQYF.